A selection of T cell receptor beta chains follows, all from one sample in a study of CD8+ T cells in alopecia areata. Repertoires were generated with immunoSEQ multiplex PCR, while TCRdb's copy carries only in-frame clones and drops some. The sample shows about 19,000 clones, less than 70% of them seen only once. This specimen consisted of skin, obtained at week 0. Source of these receptors: a human donor with alopecia areata. Each CDR3 is given without its conserved first and last residue. A D gene is named only where the DNA matches it firmly.

cdr3_aa v_call d_call
ASSQDETGGSYGYT TRBV4-1 TRBD1
SARTVSSYEQY TRBV29-1 .
ASRSRTGSEKLF TRBV7-9 TRBD1
ASSRYPGGPNTGELF TRBV5-8 TRBD2
AISSRRRATNEKLF TRBV10-3 .
ASSQRGSSRNEQF TRBV16 .
ASSLGGRGPLH TRBV5-1 TRBD1
ASSLFRGAETQY TRBV7-2 .
ASSAQGLASYEQY TRBV9 .
ASSKEGGGGANVLT TRBV5-1 .
ASSLTGHTIFGYGYT TRBV4-2 .
ASSLDRAQETQY TRBV18 TRBD1
SARSTDTQY TRBV20-1 .
ASGPYGGGEQF TRBV5-1 .
ASSLASRAGTFSGNTIY TRBV7-2 .
ASSAGGTVAEAF TRBV5-1 .
ASSSLRQQETQY TRBV6-5 .
ASSLVGDTEAF TRBV7-2 .
AWTASANYGYT TRBV30 .
ASSFIPTDTQY TRBV5-1 .
ASSRGDEQY TRBV18 .
ASSQNPSTGKRQTQY TRBV2 TRBD1
ASSSQGDSSYEQY TRBV6-1 TRBD1
AISVSPGAEYGYT TRBV10-3 .
ASSADRGTQY TRBV7-3 TRBD1
ASSLERLAVFYTDTQY TRBV7-6 TRBD2
ASSSGGDSPLH TRBV5-6 .
ASSISLGQGYEQY TRBV19 TRBD1
ASRLKSNTGELF TRBV2 .
ASSLAGSGETQY TRBV7-8 .
ASSLMPYQPQH TRBV5-5 .
AWSVEAWGYT TRBV30 .
ASSIGRGNGYT TRBV5-1 .
ASSQDVGNRGYT TRBV4-1 .
ASSYQGQANTEAF TRBV6-5 .
SVATGTFSYEQY TRBV29-1 .
ASSRERGALYEQY TRBV4-1 TRBD2
ASSMSTAKNEKLF TRBV9 .
ASSPYLSLDEQY TRBV9 .
ASSYGQGAGYGYT TRBV6-6 TRBD1
AWRGGPDTQY TRBV30 .
ASSLSRAPSEAF TRBV11-1 .
ASSLAPGVDNEQF TRBV5-1 .
ASSLYSDYEQY TRBV7-2 .
ASSLSGGRNIQY TRBV7-2 TRBD2
ASSSWTVYGYT TRBV7-9 .
ASSQEVTSGTYEQY TRBV4-2 TRBD2